The 8 T cell receptor beta chains presented below share a single source sample, sequenced in a study of CXCR3-negative and CXCR3-positive naive CD8 T cells. Whole-study findings and limits: In CXCR3-positive naive cells, the TRB CDR3s were more hydrophobic than in CXCR3-negative naive cells.

TRB cDNA was prepared as libraries by UMI-labeled 5' RACE. Following a re-call of the 5' RACE reads, TCRdb has one entry per CDR3 protein and lacks DNA. The repertoire table contains roughly 140,000 distinct CDR3 sequences. What these receptors recognize is not known. The sample was naive CXCR3+ CD8+ T cells from blood. This sample's subset: CD45RO-CCR7+CD27+CD95- naive CD8+ T cells expressing CXCR3 (TNR3+). The receptor source for this set is a human donor in good health. Some clones in this sample may be carry-over from other donors' samples.

The rearrangement uses TRBV7-9 and TRBJ2-7; TCRdb's D gene call, TRBD1, goes unchecked for lack of DNA. The CDR3 has 14 amino acids. The germline CDR1 and CDR2 sequences are SEHNR and FQNEAQ (reference sequence). The CDR3 loop reads CASSLRGQGHEQYF.

The chain links TRBV3-1 to TRBJ2-1; the TCRdb call, TRBD1, lacks DNA for checking. The length of the CDR3 is 14 residues. Germline values: CDR1 LGHDT, CDR2 YNNKEL (reference sequence). CDR3 protein: CASSRSGGLNEQFF.

The chain couples TRBV11-3 to TRBJ2-7; checking the TCRdb D call of TRBD1 is not possible without DNA. Germline CDR1 SGHNT, CDR2 YENEEA. The CDR3 is 16 residues long. CDR3 in amino acids: CASSLPQGQAAYEQYF.

The chain links TRBV7-2 to TRBJ2-7; the TCRdb call, TRBD2, lacks DNA for checking. There are 14 residues in the CDR3. Germline CDR1 reads SGHTA; CDR2 reads FQGNSA. CDR3 sequence: CASSPWDSPYEQYF.

The rearrangement joins TRBV6-5 to TRBJ2-3; TCRdb's D call of TRBD2 is untestable without DNA. CDR3 size: 16 residues. Per germline, CDR1 MNHEY and CDR2 SVGAGI. The chain's CDR3 is CASSYSNGGAIRTQYF.

The chain combines TRBV20-1 with TRBJ1-1; TCRdb reports TRBD1, a call that lacks DNA to check it against. The CDR3 spans 12 residues. Germline lookup yields CDR1 DFQATT and CDR2 SNEGSKA (reference sequence). The CDR3 loop is CSASFGQGSAFF.

This sequence joins TRBV3-1 and TRBJ2-1; the D call from TCRdb, TRBD2, cannot be confirmed without DNA. There are 16 residues in the CDR3. Germline V gene lookup returns CDR1 LGHDT and CDR2 YNNKEL (reference sequence). CDR3 amino acids: CASSHPQGLAMDEQFF.

The rearrangement links TRBV18 to TRBJ1-1; there is no DNA to check the TCRdb D call of TRBD1. Per the germline V gene, CDR1 is KGHSH and CDR2 is LQKENI. CDR3 length: 16 amino acids. The CDR3 here is CASSPPRQGTNTEAFF.